These T cell receptor beta chains were read from a single sample in a study of T-cell reconstitution after alpha-beta-depleted transplantation in children. TCRdb independently ran MiXCR on the PCR reads; one entry per CDR3 protein. Of about 58,000 distinct CDR3 sequences listed, approximately 46% are singletons. The sequences come from PBMCs, mostly from graft donor cells, collected 360 days after TCRalphabeta/CD19-depleted stem cell transplant. These receptors originate from a male patient younger than 18 who had a stem cell transplant for acute lymphoblastic leukemia, so the T cells may come from the graft donor. The CDR3 runs from the conserved cysteine through the conserved F or W. The order of the fields is V gene, J gene, CDR3 protein.

TRBV9	TRBJ2-1	CASSVATGGVYNEQFF
TRBV2	TRBJ2-7	CASSGYRGGGYHEQYF
TRBV11-2	TRBJ2-1	CASSREALLQFF
TRBV4-3	TRBJ2-1	CASSQGGAALYEQFF
TRBV11-1	TRBJ2-6	CASSFGVTGANVLTF
TRBV7-9	TRBJ2-5	CASSPDLYQETQYF
TRBV7-2	TRBJ1-3	CASSLAWTLASGNTIYF
TRBV29-1	TRBJ2-7	CSVSQGGWSGSYEQYF
TRBV7-9	TRBJ2-7	CASSSTGLRSYEQYF
TRBV7-8	TRBJ2-7	CASTPDGTLDEQYF
TRBV12-3/TRBV12-4	TRBJ1-5	CASSFGQPQHF
TRBV12-3/TRBV12-4	TRBJ2-3	CASSSWDRGDNTQYF
TRBV27	TRBJ2-3	CASTSTDTQYF
TRBV4-1	TRBJ1-1	CASRRRLEGLSEAFF
TRBV7-3	TRBJ2-1	CASSSFPGLAVTRSYNEQFF
TRBV7-3	TRBJ2-4	CASSLYVGAKNIQYF
TRBV29-1	TRBJ2-2	CSVGVGTNTGELFF
TRBV29-1	TRBJ2-1	CSGGRPFSSYNEQFF
TRBV6-6	TRBJ1-1	CASTFKTGIGAFF
TRBV5-1	TRBJ2-1	CASSLALGVADNEQFF
TRBV28	TRBJ2-7	CASEGTSGRYHEQYF
TRBV4-2	TRBJ1-5	CASSQDTPGRQPQHF
TRBV10-3	TRBJ2-7	CAIKGRESYEQYF
TRBV9	TRBJ2-3	CASSVGRLDTQYF
TRBV6-5	TRBJ1-1	CASSYRAGGNTEAFF
TRBV29-1	TRBJ2-1	CSVGEGRTASFF
TRBV7-9	TRBJ1-1	CASSLEDLDGAFF
TRBV7-2	TRBJ2-4	CASSLVAGGAKNIQYF
TRBV10-2	TRBJ2-3	CASRVSGTSGGSTDTQYF
TRBV27	TRBJ2-3	CASGSIQWGLDTQYF
TRBV12-3/TRBV12-4	TRBJ1-1	CASSSLRGQPVEAFF
TRBV7-3	TRBJ2-1	CASSLMGLGNNEQFF
TRBV9	TRBJ1-1	CASSVVGQGYTEAFF
TRBV20-1	TRBJ1-4	CSANPSLATNEKLFF
TRBV6-2/TRBV6-3	TRBJ2-1	CASSGIFGDEQFF
TRBV6-2/TRBV6-3	TRBJ1-5	CASTQTGGFNQPQHF
TRBV28	TRBJ2-7	CASSYLAGVEQYF